The present entry profiles one T cell receptor (beta chain) with its context. Its antigen is as yet unknown. Germline V CDR1 and CDR2: SQVTM, ANQGSEA. There are 11 residues in the CDR3. cDNA for each sample came from eight separate reactions. For each CDR3 protein, TCRdb gives one entry from its re-call of the 5' RACE reads, without DNA. The sample is made up of more than 100,000 distinct CDR3 sequences, and the top ten hold more than 1.5% of it. Whole blood supplied total RNA, and T cells were not sorted. The data originate from a study of monozygotic twins with inflammatory bowel disease. Study conclusions and caveats: Relative to healthy twins, IBD patients had fewer clonotypes in common with others, a gap that was especially apparent with disease activity. Results did not support any single strong IBD-associated signal or clonotype.

The V gene is TRBV29-1, the J gene TRBJ1-2. This clonotype was obtained from a human donor with ulcerative colitis or Crohn's disease, or a healthy co-twin of an affected twin (not recorded which). The sample consisted of blood. The CDR3 sequence is CSAENLGPRTF.